The next 7 T cell receptor beta chains were all read from a single sample in a study of T cell changes during pregnancy in multiple sclerosis. Method: immunoSEQ multiplex PCR; TCRdb's copy keeps in-frame clones and lacks some. This sample has about 32,000 clones, with roughly 87% found just once. The material sequenced was CD8+ T cells from peripheral blood mononuclear cells, taken in the first trimester of pregnancy. These receptors originate from a female donor with multiple sclerosis, enrolled in a pregnancy study.

V gene TRBV19 combines with J gene TRBJ1-2; D unclear. In germline, CDR1 is LNHDA, CDR2 SQIVND (reference sequence). The CDR3 contains 14 residues. Between the trimmed V and J ends, which lost 9 bases and 3 bases, there was a span of 17 bases. CDR3 region: CASMQASTHYGYTF. As DNA, the CDR3 is TGTGCCAGCATGCAGGCCAGTACCCACTATGGCTACACCTTC.

This chain links TRBV29-1 with TRBJ2-2; no clear D gene. The CDR3 covers 14 residues. Germline V gene sequence: CDR1 SQVTM, CDR2 ANQGSEA. V lost 5 bases to trimming and J lost 5 bases, with 15 bases between them. The CDR3 region has the DNA TGCAGCGTTAACTCCATCGACGGGACCGGGGAGCTGTTTTTT. It translates to CSVNSIDGTGELFF.

V is TRBV27 and J is TRBJ2-1; 9 bases match TRBD1. J gave up 2 bases and V 2 bases, and 10 bases lay outside the gene matches. The CDR3 spans 18 residues. The germline CDR1 and CDR2 sequences are MNHEY and SMNVEV (reference sequence). CDR3 residues: CASSLDKGQGGPYNEQFF. The CDR3 nucleotides read TGTGCCAGCAGTTTAGATAAGGGACAGGGAGGACCCTACAATGAGCAGTTCTTC.

The DNA for the CDR3 is TGCAGCGTTGTGATTAGCGGGAGGGACAATGAGCAGTTCTTC. Its protein is CSVVISGRDNEQFF. The chain has TRBV29-1 and TRBJ2-1; 11 nucleotides align to TRBD2. The V gene's germline CDR1 is SQVTM and CDR2 ANQGSEA. This CDR3 comprises 14 residues. Losses at the gene ends were 4 bases for V and 5 bases for J; bases not matched to a gene: 4.

This chain uses TRBV4-1 with TRBJ1-4, with TRBD1 matching over 9 bases. The junction had 3 bases not matched to a gene; V was cut back by 5 bases and J by 5 bases. The CDR3 runs 14 residues. Germline CDR1 is MGHRA and CDR2 is YSYEKL. The CDR3 nucleotides are TGCGCCAGCAGCTTGACAGGGGGAAATGAAAAACTGTTTTTT. It is translated as CASSLTGGNEKLFF.

The rearrangement uses TRBV9 and TRBJ2-1; TRBD2 matches at 9 bases. The V segment lost 3 bases and the J segment 6 bases; nucleotides outside the gene matches: 7. CDR1 is SGDLS and CDR2 is YYNGEE in the germline V gene. CDR3 length: 15 amino acids. CDR3 nucleotide sequence: TGTGCCAGCAGCGATAGCGGGAGCTTTGGCAATGAGCAGTTCTTC. The encoded protein is CASSDSGSFGNEQFF.

By share, this clone counts as medium-sized. V usage is TRBV6-1 and J usage is TRBJ2-3; D might be TRBD2 (5 bases). CDR1 MNHNS and CDR2 SASEGT come from the germline V gene. The V end lost 0 bases, the J end lost 8 bases, and 12 bases lay between the germline ends. The CDR3 is 14 amino acids. The chain's CDR3 is CASSEAEEVGTQYF. The CDR3 nucleotides read TGTGCCAGCAGTGAAGCGGAGGAGGTTGGTACGCAGTATTTT.